This entry is about one T cell receptor beta chain. RNA transcripts were the template, and TCR beta CDR3 regions were amplified from them. RT-PCR with HTBI primers came first, then second-round multiplex PCR. TCRdb used MiXCR to reprocess the multiplex PCR reads, holding one entry per CDR3 protein. This sample carries approximately 380,000 distinct CDR3 sequences, 20% to 25% of them seen once, and the ten largest clones take under 3.5%. Trimming took off 1 base at V and 4 bases at J, with 11 bases between the two ends. Germline-derived CDR1 and CDR2 are MGHRA and YSYEKL. The CDR3 spans 15 residues. A follow-up of 18 months without ophthalmopathy meant that hyperthyroidism was stable. People with hyperthyroidism were aged 18 to 65 and newly diagnosed, under 2 months' duration. The authors isolated PBMCs from around 9.8 ml of fresh peripheral blood. The data originate from a study of Graves' ophthalmopathy and Graves' hyperthyroidism.

This clonotype was obtained from a woman under 30 with stable Graves' hyperthyroidism. This chain joins TRBV4-1 and TRBJ1-3; perhaps TRBD1 as D (5 bases). The source material was peripheral blood. The CDR3 sequence is CASSQGAGPGNTIYF. CDR3 bases: TGCGCCAGCAGCCAAGGAGCAGGGCCAGGAAACACCATATATTTT.